This T cell receptor beta chain was sequenced during a study of T cells after yellow fever vaccination. The wider study: Those fractions that held only low numbers of cells were prepared using the SMART-Seq v4 Ultra Low Input RNA kit.

The trim removed 9 bases at V and 7 bases at J, leaving 10 bases unmatched. This CDR3 spans 14 amino acids. A universal primer site and UMIs were added as TCR cDNA was made by 5'RACE template switching. TCRdb processed the 5' RACE reads anew with MiXCR; each CDR3 protein has one entry. The sample records 300,000 to 450,000 distinct CDR3 sequences, approximately 6% being singletons. The sample was PBMCs, taken 5 days after the yellow fever booster vaccination. The clonotype originates from a man aged 30 to 39 who received the YFV17D yellow fever vaccine. The J gene is TRBJ1-2, the V gene TRBV12-3 or TRBV12-4; 11 bases align to TRBD1. This CDR3 reads CARSRDRGKGGYTF. CDR3 DNA: TGTGCCAGAAGTCGGGACAGGGGGAAAGGTGGCTACACCTTC.